This T cell receptor beta chain was captured by sequencing in a study of blood T cell repertoires in COVID-19. Study-wide context: The United States, Italy and Spain supplied acute and convalescent COVID-19 samples. From T cells, B-cell-depleted T cells, or PBMCs came the material, which was cDNA or gDNA.

Germline V gene data show CDR1 as KGHDR and CDR2 as SFDVKD. This CDR3 has 17 residues. Trimming removed 2 bases from V and 7 bases from J, with 23 bases in between. Authors' processing steps: It was from reference gene primer amplification that nucleated cell counts were estimated. Method: immunoSEQ multiplex PCR; TCRdb's copy keeps in-frame clones and lacks some. The V and J calls and clone size come from that table; D and trimming were worked out from the DNA. The table has roughly 140,000 clones, 80% to 90% seen once; the top ten hold 2.5% to 4%. Sequenced material: peripheral blood. The chain has TRBV24-1 and TRBJ2-7, with a possible D match to TRBD2 (7 bases). This TCR was recovered from a man between 65 and 85 years old with acute or convalescent COVID-19. This CDR3 reads CATSDWGASGKVEEQYF. CDR3 in DNA: TGTGCCACCAGTGATTGGGGGGCCAGCGGGAAAGTAGAAGAGCAGTACTTC.